The rows below give T cell receptor beta chains drawn from one sample of a study of cytomegalovirus exposure and HLA in healthy donors. Produced via immunoSEQ multiplex PCR; TCRdb's table is partial and in-frame only. This sample has roughly 100,000 clones, with approximately 82% found just once. Sequenced: PBMCs. Receptors were obtained from a man aged 35 to 55 in good health and CMV-seropositive. CDR3s include the opening cysteine and the closing phenylalanine or tryptophan. The order of the fields is J gene, V gene, D gene, CDR3 protein. A D gene is named only where the DNA matches it firmly.

J: TRBJ2-5; V: TRBV2; D: TRBD2; CDR3: CASTQGGSGSWETQYF
J: TRBJ2-1; V: TRBV6-5; D: TRBD1; CDR3: CASRNRDSAYNEQFF
J: TRBJ1-6; V: TRBV9; D: NA; CDR3: CASSPRTVTSPLHF
J: TRBJ2-1; V: TRBV5-4; D: TRBD1; CDR3: CASRRRQGDNEQFF
J: TRBJ2-1; V: TRBV7-3; D: TRBD2; CDR3: CASSLGGRASNEQFF
J: TRBJ1-1; V: TRBV2; D: NA; CDR3: CASRIRTGWNTEAFF
J: TRBJ1-3; V: TRBV4-3; D: NA; CDR3: CASSQERDSGNTIYF
J: TRBJ2-1; V: TRBV14; D: TRBD1; CDR3: CASSQEGQGWDEQFF
J: TRBJ2-2; V: TRBV7-9; D: NA; CDR3: CASSYGTLTTGELFF
J: TRBJ1-1; V: TRBV7-3; D: NA; CDR3: CASSLRDRGSNTEAFF
J: TRBJ2-6; V: TRBV9; D: NA; CDR3: CASSENSGANGLTF
J: TRBJ2-2; V: TRBV7-3; D: NA; CDR3: CASSSKKVGGTGELFF
J: TRBJ2-7; V: TRBV14; D: TRBD1; CDR3: CASSQTKTGGVSYEQYF
J: TRBJ2-7; V: TRBV4-3; D: TRBD1; CDR3: CASSQEWGQGAYEQYF
J: TRBJ2-7; V: TRBV19; D: TRBD1; CDR3: CASRKGQTLPYEQYF
J: TRBJ2-3; V: TRBV7-2; D: NA; CDR3: CASRDTRGTDTQYF
J: TRBJ1-1; V: TRBV5-1; D: NA; CDR3: CASSLERVNTEAFF
J: TRBJ1-3; V: TRBV6-6; D: TRBD1; CDR3: CASTAGGPAGNTIYF
J: TRBJ1-1; V: TRBV28; D: TRBD1; CDR3: CASSGGGQGLNTEAFF
J: TRBJ2-3; V: TRBV6-1; D: TRBD2; CDR3: CASSARTSGRGDTQYF
J: TRBJ2-1; V: TRBV2; D: TRBD2; CDR3: CASMIPGLAANEQFF
J: TRBJ1-4; V: TRBV4-3; D: TRBD1; CDR3: CASSTDRGDEKLFF